What follows are 6 T cell receptor beta chains derived from one specimen sequenced in a study of identical twins. Each CDR3 protein gets one entry after TCRdb re-called the 5' RACE reads with MiXCR. Of under 900,000 distinct CDR3 sequences in the sample, 9% to 15% were seen once. These data were likewise used in another study, on yellow fever vaccine responses in identical twins.

Material for sequencing was PBMCs. The receptors were gathered from a woman aged 18-35 years in good health.

This clonotype appeared a few times. V usage is TRBV12-3 or TRBV12-4 and J usage is TRBJ1-2, with D possibly TRBD1 on 6 matching bases. Trimming shortened V by 5 bases and J by 3 bases, and 16 bases separated the two germline ends. The CDR3 length is 15 residues. CDR3 coding DNA: TGTGCCAGCAGTAACAGGGTATTTGGGGACTATGGCTACACCTTC. Its protein is CASSNRVFGDYGYTF.

This clonotype occurred a few times. J is TRBJ2-7 and V is TRBV4-1, with 8 bases lining up with TRBD1. This CDR3 has 15 residues. Germline values: CDR1 MGHRA, CDR2 YSYEKL. Unmatched junction bases numbered 5, after V lost 0 bases and J lost 4 bases. The CDR3 bases are TGCGCCAGCAGCCAAGAATATACAGGGGGGTACGAGCAGTACGTC. This encodes CASSQEYTGGYEQYV.

This clonotype has only a few counts. The V and J genes are TRBV2 and TRBJ2-5; D perhaps matches TRBD1 (6 bases). CDR3 length: 14 amino acids. Germline assignment: CDR1 SNHLY and CDR2 FYNNEI. Trimming removed 8 bases at V and 5 bases at J, with 18 bases between. The CDR3 loop reads CASGSRGTMETQYF. The CDR3 region has the DNA TGTGCCAGCGGCTCCAGGGGCACCATGGAGACCCAGTACTTC.

This clonotype occurred a few times. The J gene is TRBJ1-6, the V gene TRBV20-1; 10 positions agree with TRBD1. CDR3 length: 15 amino acids. Germline V gene sequence: CDR1 DFQATT, CDR2 SNEGSKA (reference sequence). V lost 5 bases and J lost 5; bases outside the gene matches: 6. Here the CDR3 DNA reads TGCAGTGCTGGCCGGACAGGGGGAAATAATTCACCCCTCCACTTT. Translated, it gives CSAGRTGGNNSPLHF.

The chain couples TRBV5-6 to TRBJ2-2; either TRBD1 or TRBD2 may supply D (6 bases each). The CDR3 loop spans 16 amino acids. V lost 0 bases, J lost 5 bases, and 14 bases lay in between. Germline V lookup: CDR1 SGHDT, CDR2 YYEEEE. In nucleotides, the CDR3 is TGTGCCAGCAGCTTGGAAGGGGGGCTTAGGACCGGGGAGCTGTTTTTT. This codes for CASSLEGGLRTGELFF.

This chain joins TRBV4-2 and TRBJ2-2, with D maybe TRBD2 (5 bases). The germline V and J ends were trimmed by 0 bases and 10 bases, with 12 bases remaining between them. The CDR3 extends over 14 amino acids. Germline V CDR1 and CDR2: LGHNA, YNFKEQ. Here the CDR3 DNA reads TGTGCCAGCAGCCAAGACCTCGGGGAAAAGGAGCTGTTTTTT. Translating it yields CASSQDLGEKELFF.